The source of this T cell receptor (beta chain) is a study of cytotoxic CD8 clonotypes in ibrutinib-treated CLL. Broader study findings: Starting clonality was above that of age-matched healthy donors and tracked circulating CD8+ T-cell counts.

Worth noting for this clone: Its cognate antigen is unknown.

Repertoires were generated with immunoSEQ multiplex PCR, while TCRdb's copy carries only in-frame clones and drops some. The sample consists of tens of thousands of clones, approximately 69% of them appearing once. The V and J ends lost 2 bases and 1 base respectively, with 9 bases between them. The CDR3 loop spans 16 amino acids. Germline CDR1 and CDR2: MDHEN and SYDVKM. The source was PBMCs, collected after 12 months of ibrutinib treatment. This sequence joins TRBV28 and TRBJ1-6; D is uncertain. This clonotype was obtained from a human donor with chronic lymphocytic leukemia. The CDR3: CASSLLTDSYNSPLHF. In nucleotides, the CDR3 is TGTGCCAGCAGTTTACTGACGGATTCCTATAATTCACCCCTCCACTTT. Using reference TRBV28 and TRBJ1-6 for the parts outside the CDR3, the full variable domain is DVKVTQSSRYLVKRTGEKVFLECVQDMDHENMFWYRQDPGLGLRLIYFSYDVKMKEKGDIPEGYSVSREKKERFSLILESASTNQTSMYLCASSLLTDSYNSPLHFGNGTRLTVT.